The 19 T cell receptor beta chains in this list originate from one sample, sequenced in a study of cytomegalovirus exposure and HLA in healthy donors. PCR used 60 Vbeta primers and 13 Jbeta primers. Sequenced by immunoSEQ multiplex PCR; TCRdb stores in-frame clones only, minus some. This sample yields about 180,000 clones, of which 60% to 85% are seen a single time; around 5.7% belongs to the top ten. Sequencing input: PBMCs. These receptors were taken from a man aged 35-49 years in good health and CMV-seronegative.

In this sample, this clone turned up a few times. V and J are TRBV15 and TRBJ1-2, with no clear D. Trimming pared 0 bases from V and 8 bases from J, leaving 10 bases between. The CDR3 length is 13 residues. Germline-derived CDR1 and CDR2 are LNHNV and YYDKDF (reference sequence). The CDR3 is CATSRDGQWGYTF. CDR3 sequence (DNA): TGTGCCACCAGCAGAGATGGCCAGTGGGGCTACACCTTC. The full variable domain, its missing parts supplied by reference TRBV15 and TRBJ1-2, is DAMVIQNPRYQVTQFGKPVTLSCSQTLNHNVMYWYQQKSSQAPKLLFHYYDKDFNNEADTPDNFQSRRPNTSFCFLDIRSPGLGDTAMYLCATSRDGQWGYTFGSGTRLTVV.

The chain recombines TRBV5-6 with TRBJ2-2; D not certain. The germline CDR1 and CDR2 sequences are SGHDT and YYEEEE. This CDR3 contains 14 residues. Trimming stripped 3 bases from V and 3 bases from J, with 9 bases between. The CDR3 DNA reads TGTGCCAGCAGCTATAGACACGACACCGGGGAGCTGTTTTTT. Amino acids: CASSYRHDTGELFF.

V usage is TRBV18 and J usage is TRBJ2-1, with 15 bases fitting TRBD2. Germline-derived CDR1 and CDR2 are KGHSH and LQKENI. The CDR3 is 16 residues long. Trimming cost V 3 bases and J 8 bases; bases outside gene matches: 5. Here the CDR3 reads CASSPSGLAGGDEQFF. CDR3 nucleotide sequence: TGTGCCAGCTCACCCTCGGGACTAGCGGGAGGAGATGAGCAGTTCTTC.

This chain uses TRBV19 with TRBJ2-1; 8 nucleotides match TRBD1. V lost 2 bases, J lost 9 bases, and 3 bases stayed unmatched. This CDR3 contains 13 residues. Germline CDR1 LNHDA, CDR2 SQIVND (reference sequence). Here the CDR3 reads CASSIQGAFEQFF. Here the CDR3 DNA reads TGTGCCAGTAGTATACAGGGGGCTTTTGAGCAGTTCTTC.

The genes are TRBV10-3 and TRBJ1-1; D call uncertain. V was cut by 7 bases and J by 2 bases, with 11 bases left in between. This CDR3 has 13 amino acids. The germline V gene encodes CDR1 ENHRY and CDR2 SYGVKD. In DNA form, the CDR3 reads TGTGCCATCAAAGGGAGGGATAACACTGAAGCTTTCTTT. This sequence encodes CAIKGRDNTEAFF.

This clone was picked up one time. The chain employs TRBV19 and TRBJ2-4, with 7 bases identical to TRBD2. The trim removed 4 bases at V and 6 bases at J, leaving 3 bases unmatched. Germline V gene sequence: CDR1 LNHDA, CDR2 SQIVND (reference sequence). The CDR3 is 13 amino acids. The DNA of the CDR3 is TGTGCCAGTAGTAGGCTAGCGGCAAACATTCAGTACTTC. Its translation: CASSRLAANIQYF.

The rearrangement uses TRBV6-6 and TRBJ1-2; TRBD1 matches 8 bases. Germline CDR1 MNHNY, CDR2 SVGAGI (reference sequence). This CDR3 is built from 15 residues. V shed 5 bases, J shed 5 bases, and the junction held 10 bases outside the gene matches. CDR3 in DNA: TGTGCCAGCAGTCATACCGGGACAGGAGGATATGGCTACACCTTC. Translating gives CASSHTGTGGYGYTF.

This clone came up a few times. This rearrangement joins TRBV7-9 to TRBJ1-1; 7 bases match TRBD1. There are 11 residues in the CDR3. Germline loops: CDR1 SEHNR, CDR2 FQNEAQ (reference sequence). Trimming removed 5 bases from V and 7 bases from J; junction bases left unmatched: 1. Written as DNA, the CDR3 is TGTGCCAGCAGCCGGGACAGTGAAGCTTTCTTT. Translated, it gives CASSRDSEAFF.

The chain couples TRBV9 to TRBJ2-2; 7 bases fit TRBD2. Trimming removed 0 bases from V and 6 bases from J; junction bases left unmatched: 8. In germline, CDR1 is SGDLS, CDR2 YYNGEE. This CDR3 has 16 residues. CDR3 residues: CASSVVLGLESGELFF. DNA of the CDR3: TGTGCCAGCAGCGTAGTATTAGGACTAGAGTCCGGGGAGCTGTTTTTT.

The V call is TRBV29-1, the J call TRBJ2-7; 7 nucleotides match TRBD1. Per the germline V gene, CDR1 is SQVTM and CDR2 is ANQGSEA. This CDR3 region has 14 residues. V gave up 6 bases and J gave up 6 bases; unmatched junction bases: 14. As DNA, the CDR3 is TGCAGCGTCCTACACGACAGGGCTTCCCTCGAGCAGTACTTC. Protein: CSVLHDRASLEQYF.

The chain joins TRBV10-1 to TRBJ2-5, with TRBD2 as a possible D gene (6 bases). Germline CDR1 WNHNN, CDR2 SYGVQD (reference sequence). Trimming shortened V by 8 bases and J by 7 bases, and 17 bases separated the two germline ends. The CDR3 length is 13 residues. This CDR3 reads CASSPGMGGTQYF. The CDR3 nucleotides are TGCGCCAGCTCACCGGGCATGGGAGGGACCCAGTACTTC.

This chain uses TRBV19 with TRBJ1-4; D possibly corresponds to TRBD1 (5 bases). The CDR3 contains 15 residues. Trimming removed 9 bases at V and 0 bases at J, with 14 bases between. Germline values: CDR1 LNHDA, CDR2 SQIVND (reference sequence). The CDR3 coding sequence is TGTGCCAGCACTTTCCAGGGTGCAACTAATGAAAAACTGTTTTTT. It yields the protein CASTFQGATNEKLFF.

The CDR3 loop is CASRVPSGGYHEQYF. As DNA, the CDR3 is TGTGCCAGCAGAGTCCCTAGCGGGGGTTACCACGAGCAGTACTTC. The chain links TRBV2 to TRBJ2-7; 10 positions agree with TRBD2. CDR3 length: 15 amino acids. The trim removed 6 bases at V and 5 bases at J, leaving 10 bases unmatched. Germline V gene sequence: CDR1 SNHLY, CDR2 FYNNEI.

This rearrangement joins TRBV7-2 to TRBJ2-2; D is possibly TRBD1 (6 bases). The CDR3 is 15 amino acids. The germline V gene encodes CDR1 SGHTA and CDR2 FQGNSA. V gave up 1 base and J gave up 3 bases, with 9 bases separating them. CDR3 sequence: CASSLDRADTGELFF. The CDR3 bases are TGTGCCAGCAGCTTAGACAGGGCGGACACCGGGGAGCTGTTTTTT.

The CDR3 nucleotides are TGTGCCAGCAGCTTATGGCAGGGGAACTATGGCTACACCTTC. It translates to CASSLWQGNYGYTF. The chain combines TRBV7-9 with TRBJ1-2; D perhaps matches TRBD1 (6 bases). The CDR3 spans 14 residues. Germline values: CDR1 SEHNR, CDR2 FQNEAQ (reference sequence). Trimming took off 2 bases at V and 2 bases at J, with 9 bases between the two ends.

The chain carries TRBV5-1 and TRBJ2-6; D is undetermined. Germline V gives CDR1 SGHRS, CDR2 YFSETQ. The CDR3 has 15 amino acids. Trimming left V 4 bases short and J 0 bases short, with 8 bases between. The CDR3 DNA sequence: TGCGCCAGCAGCGCCCCGGTCTCTGGGGCCAACGTCCTGACTTTC. Translation gives CASSAPVSGANVLTF.

The J gene is TRBJ1-1, the V gene TRBV6-5; the match to TRBD1 covers 9 bases. Germline CDR1 reads MNHEY; CDR2 reads SVGAGI. The CDR3 is made up of 13 amino acids. The junction had 2 bases not matched to a gene; V was cut back by 6 bases and J by 3 bases. CDR3 sequence (DNA): TGTGCCAGCAGGGGACAGGGCTACACTGAAGCTTTCTTT. Protein sequence: CASRGQGYTEAFF.

This clone showed up just once. The rearrangement uses TRBV18 and TRBJ1-2, with TRBD1 matching 10 bases. This CDR3 has 16 amino acids. Germline CDR1 and CDR2: KGHSH and LQKENI. V was pared by 2 bases and J by 8 bases, with 11 bases of the junction left unmatched. CDR3: CASSPKDRGKVGGYTF. The CDR3 bases are TGTGCCAGCTCACCAAAGGACAGGGGGAAGGTTGGGGGCTACACCTTC.

The gene calls are TRBV21-1 and TRBJ2-7; TRBD2, the D gene given by the table, was not confirmed from the DNA. TRBV21-1 is tagged as a pseudogene. This CDR3 comprises 14 residues. CDR3 sequence (DNA): TGTGCCAGCAGCAGCGCCCGGGGGTTCCACGAGCAGTACTTC. Its translation: CASSSARGFHEQYF.